This T cell receptor (beta chain) originates from a study of a mutant IDH1 vaccine in newly diagnosed glioma. Background on the study: Vaccination started 4-6 weeks after radiotherapy alone, or with temozolomide cycles.

This CDR3 is 13 amino acids long. CDR1 is SGDLS and CDR2 is YYNGEE in the germline V gene. Trimming removed 4 bases from V and 11 bases from J, with 18 bases in between. The assay was immunoSEQ multiplex PCR, and TCRdb's table has in-frame clones only and misses some. The sample lists about 50,000 clones, 80% to 95% occurring once. Notes on this clone: Antigen specificity is unknown.

Documented time point: week 35, safety follow-up. With topical imiquimod, each dose of the vaccine consisted of 300 ug of mutant IDH1 20-mer peptide. Every donor had a new WHO grade 3 or 4 astrocytoma that was IDH1-mutant, with loss of nuclear ATRX. The study's findings and limits: It seemed that pseudoprogression was not linked to changes in the top peripheral T cell clonotypes. Induction of immune responses by the vaccine occurred in 93.3% of patients.

This chain links TRBV9 with TRBJ1-1, with TRBD1 as a possible D gene (6 bases). The input for sequencing was PBMCs, taken from a glioma patient whose treatment included an IDH1 peptide vaccine. The clonotype originates from a middle-aged man with glioma. CDR3 residues: CASSSGGGSEAFF. DNA for the CDR3: TGTGCCAGCAGCTCCGGCGGGGGCTCAGAGGCTTTCTTT.